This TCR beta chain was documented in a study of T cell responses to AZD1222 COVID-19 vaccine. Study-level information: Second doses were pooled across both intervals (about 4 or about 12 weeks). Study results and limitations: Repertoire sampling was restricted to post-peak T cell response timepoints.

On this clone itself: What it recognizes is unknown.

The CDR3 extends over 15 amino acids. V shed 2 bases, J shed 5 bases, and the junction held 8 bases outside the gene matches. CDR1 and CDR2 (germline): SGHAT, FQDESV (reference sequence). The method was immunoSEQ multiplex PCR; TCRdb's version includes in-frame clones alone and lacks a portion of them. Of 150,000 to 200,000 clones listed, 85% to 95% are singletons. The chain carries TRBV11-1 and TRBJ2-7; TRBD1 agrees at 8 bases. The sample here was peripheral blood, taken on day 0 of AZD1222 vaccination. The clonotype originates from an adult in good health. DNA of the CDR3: TGTGCCAGCAGCTTAAGTAGGACAGGGTACAACGAGCAGTACTTC. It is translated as CASSLSRTGYNEQYF.